The subject of this entry is one T cell receptor (beta chain). Methods used by the authors: From reference gene primer amplification, estimates of nucleated cell counts were derived. Clones were read by immunoSEQ multiplex PCR, and TCRdb kept only the in-frame ones, dropping some. The D gene and trimming were derived from the DNA, and the V and J assignments and clone size from that table. The data show around 110,000 clones, under 85% seen once. This entry belongs to a study of blood T cell repertoires in COVID-19. For the study at large: The samples span acute and convalescent COVID-19 from the United States, Italy and Spain. Sample material is recorded as cDNA or gDNA derived from T cells, B-cell-depleted T cells, or PBMCs.

CDR1 is MNHEY and CDR2 is SVGAGI in the germline V gene. The CDR3 length is 16 residues. V lost 4 bases to trimming and J lost 3 bases; unmatched junction nucleotides: 11. Sequencing input: peripheral blood. This TCR came from an older woman with acute or convalescent COVID-19. The J gene is TRBJ1-1, the V gene TRBV6-5; 7 bases are shared with TRBD1. CDR3 residues: CASSSLQGMMDTEAFF. CDR3 coding DNA: TGTGCCAGCAGTTCTCTACAGGGGATGATGGACACTGAAGCTTTCTTT.